This T cell receptor (beta chain) comes out of a study of T cells in Graves' hyperthyroidism and ophthalmopathy. CDR1 DFQATT and CDR2 SNEGSKA come from the germline V gene (reference sequence). This CDR3 region has 13 residues. The V end lost 1 base, the J end lost 3 bases, and 4 bases lay between the germline ends. This clonotype was counted between two and nine times. RNA transcripts gave rise to amplified TCR beta CDR3 regions. The HTBI primer set was used in a first-round RT-PCR of the TCR CDR3. TCRdb called the multiplex PCR reads again in MiXCR, with one record for every CDR3 protein. The sample yields hundreds of thousands of distinct CDR3 sequences, more than 12% seen once.

Sequencing was carried out using blood. The TCR was taken from a man aged 45-60 years with Graves' ophthalmopathy. The chain couples TRBV20-1 to TRBJ1-6, with no clear D. The CDR3 DNA is TGCAGTGCTAGAGGCAGCTATAATTCACCCCTCCACTTT. Amino acids: CSARGSYNSPLHF.